This TCR beta chain is drawn from a study of blood T cell repertoires in COVID-19. Here immunoSEQ multiplex PCR was the method, and the copy in TCRdb shows in-frame clones only, minus some. The sample has roughly 220,000 clones; almost 90% are singletons. Participants, roughly 18 to 89 years old, spanned fewer than 30 US areas. Participants were placed into cohorts based on the clinical history they reported. Germline CDR1 and CDR2: SQVTM and ANQGSEA. The CDR3 has 14 amino acids. The junction had 11 bases not matched to a gene; V was cut back by 6 bases and J by 7 bases. The V and J genes are TRBV29-1 and TRBJ1-2; 10 bases are a match to TRBD1. The sample was PBMCs or T cells enriched from blood (not recorded which). This receptor was obtained from a woman in her forties or fifties with acute COVID-19. CDR3 loop: CSVGDRQGASGYTF. As DNA, the CDR3 is TGCAGCGTGGGAGATCGACAGGGGGCGAGTGGCTACACCTTC.